This T cell receptor (beta chain) was observed in a study of spatial heterogeneity in lung cancer. Study summary: An average of more than ten raw reads was observed per unique TCR and UMI combination.

This clonotype was picked up a small number of times. Germline lookup yields CDR1 SGHTA and CDR2 FQGNSA. The CDR3 totals 16 residues. Trimming took off 5 bases at V and 0 bases at J, with 15 bases between the two ends. Indicated time point: sample taken at primary tumor resection. Whole RNA from tumor, nontumor lung or frozen PBMC was sequenced unsorted. The donors were approximately 65 patients with non-small cell lung cancer that was early-stage and untreated. Individual TCR cDNA molecules each bore their own unique molecular identifier. One entry per CDR3 protein, called by TCRdb with MiXCR from the 5' RACE reads. The table includes around 63,000 distinct CDR3 sequences, around 8.2% detected once.

The sequence was collected from a female donor with early-stage non-small cell lung cancer. The source material was PBMCs, sampled at surgery. V gene TRBV7-2 combines with J gene TRBJ2-3, with D perhaps matching TRBD1 or TRBD2 (5 bases each). The CDR3 DNA follows: TGTGCCAGCAGCCCGCCGGGGCGGCCAAGCACAGATACGCAGTATTTT. Encoded protein: CASSPPGRPSTDTQYF.